This entry features one T cell receptor beta chain sequence. Its cognate antigen is unknown. Healthy people donating bone marrow made up the donors. The data were obtained in a study of cytomegalovirus exposure and HLA in healthy donors. Germline-derived CDR1 and CDR2 are SGHVS and FNYEAQ. This CDR3 is built from 20 residues. V shed 4 bases and J 4 bases; nucleotides not matched to a gene: 17. PCR primers comprised 60 Vbeta and 13 Jbeta primers. Clones were sequenced by immunoSEQ multiplex PCR, and TCRdb holds only the in-frame ones, with some missing. The table records approximately 150,000 clones, around 80% of them present only once. Whole-study results and caveats: Confirmation was obtained in vitro that three CMV-associated chains are specific for CMV antigens. Among CMV-associated TCR beta chains, most appeared HLA-restricted in a later analysis.

The gene calls are TRBV7-6 and TRBJ2-6; TRBD1 aligns across 9 bases. This TCR was sampled from a man aged 40-50 years in good health and CMV-seronegative. Sequenced sample: PBMCs. CDR3 loop: CASSSSYRDRDLQGANVLTF. CDR3 in DNA: TGTGCCAGCAGCTCCTCGTACCGGGACAGGGACCTTCAGGGGGCCAACGTCCTGACTTTC. The full variable domain, in which reference TRBV7-6 and TRBJ2-6 provide the parts outside the CDR3, is GAGVSQSPRYKVTKRGQDVALRCDPISGHVSLYWYRQALGQGPEFLTYFNYEAQQDKSGLPNDRFSAERPEGSISTLTIQRTEQRDSAMYRCASSSSYRDRDLQGANVLTFGAGSRLTVL.